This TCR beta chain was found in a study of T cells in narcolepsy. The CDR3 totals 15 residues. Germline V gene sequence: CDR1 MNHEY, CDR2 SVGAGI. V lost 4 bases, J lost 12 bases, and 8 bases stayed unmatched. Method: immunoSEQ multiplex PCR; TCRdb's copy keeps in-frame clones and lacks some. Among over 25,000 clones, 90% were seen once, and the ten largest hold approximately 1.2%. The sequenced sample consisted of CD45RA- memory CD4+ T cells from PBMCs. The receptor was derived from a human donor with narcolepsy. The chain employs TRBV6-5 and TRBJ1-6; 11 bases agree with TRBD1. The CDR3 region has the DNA TGTGCCAGCAGTTTCGACGGGACAGGGGGAGGACCCCTCCACTTT. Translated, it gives CASSFDGTGGGPLHF.